This T cell receptor beta chain was recorded in a study of blood T cell repertoires in COVID-19. Study summary: Samples representing acute and convalescent COVID-19 were sourced from the United States, Italy and Spain. PBMCs, B-cell-depleted T cells, or T cells provided the cDNA or gDNA that made up the material.

The method was immunoSEQ multiplex PCR; TCRdb's version includes in-frame clones alone and lacks a portion of them. The repertoire consists of fewer than 250,000 clones, with approximately 85% occurring once and the leading ten covering over 7.5%. Looked up from germline, CDR1 is LNHDA and CDR2 is SQIVND (reference sequence). V shed 7 bases and J shed 8 bases, with 24 bases lying between them. This CDR3 is built from 16 residues. Study members were between 18 and 89 years old and lived in some 22 US regions. Participant reports of clinical history set cohort assignment. The receptor was isolated from a woman in her fifties or sixties with acute COVID-19. The rearrangement links TRBV19 to TRBJ1-5, with a possible D match to TRBD1 (5 bases). Sequenced material: PBMCs or T cells enriched from blood (not recorded which). The CDR3 coding sequence is TGTGCCAGTACCCCTGGCGGAGGGACGAATAGTGAGCCCCAGCATTTT. It codes for CASTPGGGTNSEPQHF.